This T cell receptor (beta chain) was profiled in a study of blood T cell repertoires in COVID-19. Looking at the study overall: The United States, Italy and Spain supplied acute and convalescent COVID-19 samples. Sample material is recorded as cDNA or gDNA derived from T cells, B-cell-depleted T cells, or PBMCs.

This clone was recorded only once. Study processing details: From reference gene primer amplification, estimates of nucleated cell counts were derived. This table comes from immunoSEQ multiplex PCR, and its TCRdb copy is limited to in-frame clones, with some not included. V and J calls and clone size are as listed in that table; D and trimming were resolved from the DNA. The sample has 250,000 to 350,000 clones, about 82% seen once. The CDR3 length is 13 residues. V was clipped by 3 bases and J by 6 bases, with 11 bases between them. The origin of this receptor is a woman between 45 and 65 years old with active or convalescent COVID-19. The chain is built from TRBV12-3 or TRBV12-4 and TRBJ1-1; D is undetermined. Source material: peripheral blood. CDR3 region: CASSLRILAEAFF. CDR3 bases: TGTGCCAGCAGTTTGAGGATCTTAGCTGAAGCTTTCTTT.